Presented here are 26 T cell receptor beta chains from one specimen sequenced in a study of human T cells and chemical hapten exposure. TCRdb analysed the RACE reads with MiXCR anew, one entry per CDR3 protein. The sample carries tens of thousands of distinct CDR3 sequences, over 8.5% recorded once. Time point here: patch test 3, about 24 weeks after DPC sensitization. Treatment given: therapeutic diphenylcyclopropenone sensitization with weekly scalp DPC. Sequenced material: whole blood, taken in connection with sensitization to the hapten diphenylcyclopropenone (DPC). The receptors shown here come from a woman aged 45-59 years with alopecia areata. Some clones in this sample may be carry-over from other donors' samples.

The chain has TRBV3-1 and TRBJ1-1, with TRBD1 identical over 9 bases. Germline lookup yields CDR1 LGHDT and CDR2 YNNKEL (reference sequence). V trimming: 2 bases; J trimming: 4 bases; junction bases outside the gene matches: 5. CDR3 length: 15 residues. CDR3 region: CASSQTTGGPTEAFF. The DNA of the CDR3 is TGTGCCAGCAGCCAAACGACAGGGGGGCCCACTGAAGCTTTCTTT.

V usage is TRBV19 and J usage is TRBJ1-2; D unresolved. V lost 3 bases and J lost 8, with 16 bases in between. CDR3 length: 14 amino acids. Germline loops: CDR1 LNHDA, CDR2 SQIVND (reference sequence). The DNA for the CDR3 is TGTGCCAGTAGTATCATGACGGCCTCCGGAGGCTACACCTTC. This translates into CASSIMTASGGYTF.

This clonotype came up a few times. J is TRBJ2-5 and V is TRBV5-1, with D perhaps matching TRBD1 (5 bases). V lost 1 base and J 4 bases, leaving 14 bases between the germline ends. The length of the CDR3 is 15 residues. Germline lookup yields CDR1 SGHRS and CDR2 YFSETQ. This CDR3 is CASSLSGQNRETQYF. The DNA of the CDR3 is TGCGCCAGCAGCTTGTCAGGGCAGAACAGAGAGACCCAGTACTTC.

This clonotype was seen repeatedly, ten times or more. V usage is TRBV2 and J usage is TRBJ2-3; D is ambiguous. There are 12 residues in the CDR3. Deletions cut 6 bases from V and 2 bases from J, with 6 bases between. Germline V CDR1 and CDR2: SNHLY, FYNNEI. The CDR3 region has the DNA TGTGCCAGCAGGGGGAACACAGATACGCAGTATTTT. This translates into CASRGNTDTQYF.

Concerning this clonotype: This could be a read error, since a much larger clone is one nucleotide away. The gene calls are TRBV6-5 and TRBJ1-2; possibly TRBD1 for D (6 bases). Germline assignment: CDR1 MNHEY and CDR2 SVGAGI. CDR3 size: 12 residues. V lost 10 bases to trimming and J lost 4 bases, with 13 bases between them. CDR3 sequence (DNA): TGTGCCACCATGAGGGGGGGCTATGGCTACACCTTC. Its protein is CATMRGGYGYTF.

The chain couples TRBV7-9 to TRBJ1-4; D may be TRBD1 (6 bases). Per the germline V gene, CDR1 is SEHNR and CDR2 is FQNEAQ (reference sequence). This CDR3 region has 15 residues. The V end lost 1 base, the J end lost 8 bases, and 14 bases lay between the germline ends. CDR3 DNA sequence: TGTGCCAGCAGCTTAGAAGGGGGAGGACGCGAAAAACTGTTTTTT. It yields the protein CASSLEGGGREKLFF. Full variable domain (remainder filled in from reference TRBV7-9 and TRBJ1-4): DTGVSQNPRHKITKRGQNVTFRCDPISEHNRLYWYRQTLGQGPEFLTYFQNEAQLEKSRLLSDRFSAERPKGSFSTLEIQRTEQGDSAMYLCASSLEGGGREKLFFGSGTQLSVL.

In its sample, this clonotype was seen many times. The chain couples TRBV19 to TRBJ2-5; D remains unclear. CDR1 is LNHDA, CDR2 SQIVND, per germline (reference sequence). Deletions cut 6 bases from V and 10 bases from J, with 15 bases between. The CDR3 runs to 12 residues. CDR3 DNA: TGTGCCAGTAGACTGGGGTTTCGCGGCCAGTACTTC. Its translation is CASRLGFRGQYF.

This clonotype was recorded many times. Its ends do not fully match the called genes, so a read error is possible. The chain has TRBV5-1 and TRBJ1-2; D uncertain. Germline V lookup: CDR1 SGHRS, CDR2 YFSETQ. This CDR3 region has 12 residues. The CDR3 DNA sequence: TGCGCCAGCAGCTCGCAAGAAATGGGCTGCACCTTC. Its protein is CASSSQEMGCTF.

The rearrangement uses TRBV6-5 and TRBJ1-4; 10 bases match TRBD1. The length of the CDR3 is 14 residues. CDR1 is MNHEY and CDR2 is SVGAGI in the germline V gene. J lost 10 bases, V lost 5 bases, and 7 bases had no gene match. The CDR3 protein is CASSPGQGEIKLFF. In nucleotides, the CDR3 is TGTGCCAGCAGTCCAGGACAGGGGGAGATAAAACTGTTTTTT.

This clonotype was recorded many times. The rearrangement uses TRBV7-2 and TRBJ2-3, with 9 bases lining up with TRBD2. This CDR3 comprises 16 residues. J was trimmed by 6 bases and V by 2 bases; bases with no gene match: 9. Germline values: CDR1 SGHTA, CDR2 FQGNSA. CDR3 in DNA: TGTGCCAGCAGCTTAAGGGGTAGCGGGAGTCTGGATACGCAGTATTTT. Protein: CASSLRGSGSLDTQYF.

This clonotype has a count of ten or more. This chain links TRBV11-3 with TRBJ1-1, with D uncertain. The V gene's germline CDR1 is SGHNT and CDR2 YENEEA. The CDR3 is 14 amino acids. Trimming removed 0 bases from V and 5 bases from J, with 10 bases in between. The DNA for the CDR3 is TGTGCCAGCAGCTTAGATACGGGGAGAACTGAAGCTTTCTTT. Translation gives CASSLDTGRTEAFF.

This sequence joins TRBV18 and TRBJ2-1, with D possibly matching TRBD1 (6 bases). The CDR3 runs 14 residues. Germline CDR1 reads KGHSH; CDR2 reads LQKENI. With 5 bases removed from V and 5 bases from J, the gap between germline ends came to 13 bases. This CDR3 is CASSFSTGHNEQFF. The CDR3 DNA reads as TGTGCCAGCTCATTTTCGACAGGTCACAATGAGCAGTTCTTC.

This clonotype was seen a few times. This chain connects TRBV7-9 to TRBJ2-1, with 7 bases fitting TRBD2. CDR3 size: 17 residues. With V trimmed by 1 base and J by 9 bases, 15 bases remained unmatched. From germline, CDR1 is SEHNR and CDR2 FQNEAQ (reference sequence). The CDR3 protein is CASSLGAPMWEGSEQFF. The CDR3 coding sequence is TGTGCCAGCAGCTTAGGCGCCCCAATGTGGGAGGGAAGTGAGCAGTTCTTC. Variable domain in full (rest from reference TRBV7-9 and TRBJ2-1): DTGVSQNPRHKITKRGQNVTFRCDPISEHNRLYWYRQTLGQGPEFLTYFQNEAQLEKSRLLSDRFSAERPKGSFSTLEIQRTEQGDSAMYLCASSLGAPMWEGSEQFFGPGTRLTVL.

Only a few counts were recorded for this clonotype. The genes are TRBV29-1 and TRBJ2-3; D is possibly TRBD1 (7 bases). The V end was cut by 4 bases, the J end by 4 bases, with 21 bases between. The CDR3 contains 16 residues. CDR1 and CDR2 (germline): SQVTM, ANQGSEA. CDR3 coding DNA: TGCAGCGTTGTAGGGACTCGGGACAGCGAGGCAGATACGCAGTATTTT. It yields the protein CSVVGTRDSEADTQYF.

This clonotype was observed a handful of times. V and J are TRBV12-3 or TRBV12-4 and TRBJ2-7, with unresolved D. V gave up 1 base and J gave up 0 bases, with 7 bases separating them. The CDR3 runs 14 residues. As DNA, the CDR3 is TGTGCCAGCAGTTTAGAAGAGAACTCCTACGAGCAGTACTTC. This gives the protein CASSLEENSYEQYF.

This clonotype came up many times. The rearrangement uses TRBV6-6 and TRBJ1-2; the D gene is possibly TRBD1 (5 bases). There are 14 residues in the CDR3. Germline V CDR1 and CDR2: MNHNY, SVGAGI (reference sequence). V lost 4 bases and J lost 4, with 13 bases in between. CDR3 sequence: CASSSDSPFYGYTF. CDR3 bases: TGTGCCAGCAGTTCCGACAGTCCTTTCTATGGCTACACCTTC.

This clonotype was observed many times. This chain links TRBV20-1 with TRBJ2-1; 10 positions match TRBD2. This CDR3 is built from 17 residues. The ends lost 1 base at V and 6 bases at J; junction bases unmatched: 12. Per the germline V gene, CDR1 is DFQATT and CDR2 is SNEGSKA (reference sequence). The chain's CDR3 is CSARAGRGLAGVNEQFF. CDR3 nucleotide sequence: TGCAGTGCTAGAGCGGGGAGAGGGCTAGCGGGAGTCAATGAGCAGTTCTTC.

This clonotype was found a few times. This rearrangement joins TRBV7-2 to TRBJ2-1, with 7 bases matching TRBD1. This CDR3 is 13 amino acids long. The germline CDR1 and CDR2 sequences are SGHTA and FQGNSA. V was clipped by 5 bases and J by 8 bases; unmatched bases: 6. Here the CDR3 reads CASSPPDRDEQFF. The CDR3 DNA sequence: TGTGCCAGCAGCCCCCCCGACAGGGATGAGCAGTTCTTC.

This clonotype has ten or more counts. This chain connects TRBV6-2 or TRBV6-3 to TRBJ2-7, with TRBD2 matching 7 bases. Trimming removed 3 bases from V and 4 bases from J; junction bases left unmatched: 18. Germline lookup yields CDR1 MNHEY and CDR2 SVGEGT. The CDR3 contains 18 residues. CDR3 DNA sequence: TGTGCCAGCAGTTATGGACGGGAGGCCCGAGCCCCCTGGTACGAGCAGTACTTC. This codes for CASSYGREARAPWYEQYF.

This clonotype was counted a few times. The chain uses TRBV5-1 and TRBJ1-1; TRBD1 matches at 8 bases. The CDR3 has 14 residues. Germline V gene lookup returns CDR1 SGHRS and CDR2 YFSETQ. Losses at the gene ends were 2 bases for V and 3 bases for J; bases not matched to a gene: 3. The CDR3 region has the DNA TGCGCCAGCAGCTTACAGGGGGTGGACACTGAAGCTTTCTTT. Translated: CASSLQGVDTEAFF.

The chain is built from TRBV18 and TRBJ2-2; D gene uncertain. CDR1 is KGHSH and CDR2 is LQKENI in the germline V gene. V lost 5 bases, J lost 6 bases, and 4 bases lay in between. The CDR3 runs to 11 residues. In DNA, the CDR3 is TGTGCCAGCTCAAAGCCCGGGGAGCTGTTTTTT. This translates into CASSKPGELFF. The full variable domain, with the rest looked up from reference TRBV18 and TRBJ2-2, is NAGVMQNPRHLVRRRGQEARLRCSPMKGHSHVYWYRQLPEEGLKFMVYLQKENIIDESGMPKERFSAEFPKEGPSILRIQQVVRGDSAAYFCASSKPGELFFGEGSRLTVL.

The CDR3 region has the DNA TGTGCCAGCTCGGGGGGCACAGATACGCAGTATTTT. It encodes CASSGGTDTQYF. The chain joins TRBV6-5 to TRBJ2-3; D possibly corresponds to TRBD2 (6 bases). CDR3 size: 12 residues. V lost 8 bases and J 1 base, leaving 7 bases between the germline ends. Germline V gene data show CDR1 as MNHEY and CDR2 as SVGAGI.

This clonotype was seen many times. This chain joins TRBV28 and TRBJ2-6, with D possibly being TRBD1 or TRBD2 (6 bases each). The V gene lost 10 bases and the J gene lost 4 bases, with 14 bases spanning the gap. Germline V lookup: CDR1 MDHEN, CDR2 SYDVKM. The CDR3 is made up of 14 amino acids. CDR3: CATNGGPGANVLTF. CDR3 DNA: TGTGCCACCAACGGGGGCCCGGGGGCCAACGTCCTGACTTTC.

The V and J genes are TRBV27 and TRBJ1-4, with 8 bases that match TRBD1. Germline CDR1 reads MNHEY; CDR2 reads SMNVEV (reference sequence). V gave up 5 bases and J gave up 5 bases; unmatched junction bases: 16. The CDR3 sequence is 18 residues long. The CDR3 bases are TGTGCCAGCAGTCCTAGGACAGGGCAGAGACTATCGAATGAAAAACTGTTTTTT. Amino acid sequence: CASSPRTGQRLSNEKLFF.

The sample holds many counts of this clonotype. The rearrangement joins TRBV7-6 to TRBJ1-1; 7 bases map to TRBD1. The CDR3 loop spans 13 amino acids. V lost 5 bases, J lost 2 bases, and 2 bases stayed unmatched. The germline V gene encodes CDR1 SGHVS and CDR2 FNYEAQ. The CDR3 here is CASSTGENTEAFF. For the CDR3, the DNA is TGTGCCAGCAGCACAGGGGAAAACACTGAAGCTTTCTTT.

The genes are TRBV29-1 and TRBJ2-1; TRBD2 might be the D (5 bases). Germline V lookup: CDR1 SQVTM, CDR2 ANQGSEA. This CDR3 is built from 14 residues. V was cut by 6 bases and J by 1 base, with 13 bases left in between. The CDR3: CSVGSSFSYNEQFF. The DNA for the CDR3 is TGCAGCGTGGGATCTAGCTTTTCCTACAATGAGCAGTTCTTC.